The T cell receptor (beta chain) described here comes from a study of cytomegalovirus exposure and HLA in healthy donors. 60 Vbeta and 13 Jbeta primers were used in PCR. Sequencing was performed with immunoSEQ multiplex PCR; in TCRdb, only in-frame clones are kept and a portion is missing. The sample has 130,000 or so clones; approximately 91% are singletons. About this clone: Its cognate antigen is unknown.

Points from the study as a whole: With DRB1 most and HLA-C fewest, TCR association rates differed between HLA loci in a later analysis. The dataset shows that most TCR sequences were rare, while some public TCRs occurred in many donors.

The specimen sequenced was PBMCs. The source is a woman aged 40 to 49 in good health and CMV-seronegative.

The CDR3 loop reads CSVDWRGQGFHEQYF. The CDR3 DNA follows: TGCAGCGTTGACTGGAGAGGACAGGGATTCCACGAGCAGTACTTC. The chain joins TRBV29-1 to TRBJ2-7; 8 bases map to TRBD1. This CDR3 has 15 residues. Per the germline V gene, CDR1 is SQVTM and CDR2 is ANQGSEA. V was clipped by 3 bases and J by 5 bases; unmatched bases: 12.